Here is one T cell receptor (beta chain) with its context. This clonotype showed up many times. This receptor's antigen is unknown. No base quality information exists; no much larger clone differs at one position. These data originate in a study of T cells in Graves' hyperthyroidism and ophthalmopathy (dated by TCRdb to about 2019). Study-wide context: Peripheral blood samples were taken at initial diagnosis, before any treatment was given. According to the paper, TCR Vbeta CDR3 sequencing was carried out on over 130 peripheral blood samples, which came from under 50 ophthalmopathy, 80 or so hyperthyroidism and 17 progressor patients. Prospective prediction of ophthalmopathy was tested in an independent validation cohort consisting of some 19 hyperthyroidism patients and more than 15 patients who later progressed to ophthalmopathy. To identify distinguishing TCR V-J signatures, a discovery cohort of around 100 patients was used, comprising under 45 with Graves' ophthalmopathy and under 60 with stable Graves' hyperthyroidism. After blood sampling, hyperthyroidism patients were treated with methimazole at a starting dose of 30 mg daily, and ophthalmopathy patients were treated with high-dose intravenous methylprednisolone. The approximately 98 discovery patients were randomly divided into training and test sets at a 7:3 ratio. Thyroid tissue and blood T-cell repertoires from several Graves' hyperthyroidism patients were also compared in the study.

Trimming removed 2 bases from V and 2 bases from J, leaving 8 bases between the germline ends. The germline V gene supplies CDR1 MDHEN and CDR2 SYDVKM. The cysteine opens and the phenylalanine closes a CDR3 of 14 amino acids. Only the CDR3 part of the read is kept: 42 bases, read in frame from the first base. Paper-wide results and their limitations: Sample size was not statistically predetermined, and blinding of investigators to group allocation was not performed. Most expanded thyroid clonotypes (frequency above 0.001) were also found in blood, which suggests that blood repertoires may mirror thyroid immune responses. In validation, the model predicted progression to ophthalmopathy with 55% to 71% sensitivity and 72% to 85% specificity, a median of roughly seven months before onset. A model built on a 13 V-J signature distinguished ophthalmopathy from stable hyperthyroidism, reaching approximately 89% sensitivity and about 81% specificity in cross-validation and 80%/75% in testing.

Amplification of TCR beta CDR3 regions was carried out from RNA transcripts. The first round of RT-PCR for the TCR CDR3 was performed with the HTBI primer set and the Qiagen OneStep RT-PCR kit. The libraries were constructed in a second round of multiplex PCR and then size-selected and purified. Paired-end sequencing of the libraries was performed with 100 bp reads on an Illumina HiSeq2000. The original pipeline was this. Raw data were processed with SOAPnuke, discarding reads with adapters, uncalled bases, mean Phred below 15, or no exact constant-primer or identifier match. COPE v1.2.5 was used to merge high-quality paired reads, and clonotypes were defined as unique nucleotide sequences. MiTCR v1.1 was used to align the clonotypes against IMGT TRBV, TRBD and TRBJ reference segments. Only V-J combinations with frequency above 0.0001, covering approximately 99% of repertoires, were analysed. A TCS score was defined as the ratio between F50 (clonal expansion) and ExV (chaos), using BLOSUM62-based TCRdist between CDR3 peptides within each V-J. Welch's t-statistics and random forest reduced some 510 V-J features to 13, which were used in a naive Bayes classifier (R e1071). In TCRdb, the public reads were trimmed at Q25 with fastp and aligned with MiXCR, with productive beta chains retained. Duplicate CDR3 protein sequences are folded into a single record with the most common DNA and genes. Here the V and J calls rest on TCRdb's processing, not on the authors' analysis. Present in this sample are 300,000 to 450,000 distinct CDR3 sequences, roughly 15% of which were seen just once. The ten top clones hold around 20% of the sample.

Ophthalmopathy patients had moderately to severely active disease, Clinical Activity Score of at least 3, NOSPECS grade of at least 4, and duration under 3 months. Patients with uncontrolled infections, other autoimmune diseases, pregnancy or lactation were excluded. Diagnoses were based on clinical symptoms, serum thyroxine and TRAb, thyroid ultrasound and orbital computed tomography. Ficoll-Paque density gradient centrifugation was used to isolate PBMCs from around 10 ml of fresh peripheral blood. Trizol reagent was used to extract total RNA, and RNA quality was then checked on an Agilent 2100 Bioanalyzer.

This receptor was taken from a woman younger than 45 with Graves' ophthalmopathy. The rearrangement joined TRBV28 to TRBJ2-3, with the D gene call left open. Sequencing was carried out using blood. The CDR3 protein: CASSLSQTTDTQYF. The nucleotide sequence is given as TGTGCCAGCAGTTTAAGCCAGACCACAGATACGCAGTATTTT.